The sequence of this TCR beta chain was determined in a study of T cell responses to AZD1222 COVID-19 vaccine. Concerning this clone itself: Its antigen is still unknown.

Study-wide findings and caveats: Sampling that yielded the repertoires occurred only after the peak T cell response. AZD1222 recipients seropositive at baseline numbered only six.

The data were produced by immunoSEQ multiplex PCR, yet TCRdb's version contains in-frame clones alone and is incomplete. The sample carries 150,000 to 200,000 clones, 90% recorded once. The CDR3 is made up of 15 amino acids. With 2 bases clipped from V and 5 bases from J, the junction kept 7 bases outside the gene matches. Germline-derived CDR1 and CDR2 are MDHEN and SYDVKM. This chain connects TRBV28 to TRBJ2-7; 9 bases fit TRBD2. Source: peripheral blood, taken on day 0 of AZD1222 vaccination. The source of this sequence is an adult in good health. The CDR3 DNA is TGTGCCAGCAGTTTAGCGGGGGGGCAGATCAACGAGCAGTACTTC. Its translation is CASSLAGGQINEQYF.